The rows below give T cell receptor beta chains drawn from one sample of a study of post-analysis software for immune sequencing data. TCRdb passed the PCR reads through MiXCR, listing each CDR3 protein once. The repertoire consists of roughly 430,000 distinct CDR3 sequences, with 35% to 45% occurring once and the leading ten covering under 9%. Sequenced input: blood. Receptors originate from a girl between 2 and 10 years old with multiple sclerosis. CDR3s include the opening cysteine and the closing phenylalanine or tryptophan. A D gene is named only where the DNA matches it firmly. Only some rows state a clone size, as once, few, many or a class for expanded clones.

V gene,J gene,D gene,clone size,CDR3 DNA,CDR3 protein
TRBV7-2,TRBJ1-4,TRBD1,NA,TGTGCCAGCAGCCCGCGACAGGGGGCATATGAAAAACTGTTTTTT,CASSPRQGAYEKLFF
TRBV27,TRBJ2-3,TRBD1,few,TGTGCCAGCAGTTTGGGGACAGGGGGGTGGACAGATACGCAGTATTTT,CASSLGTGGWTDTQYF
TRBV7-3,TRBJ2-1,NA,few,TGTGCCAGCAGCTCGCAGCGGGCTGGCTACAATGAGCAGTTCTTC,CASSSQRAGYNEQFF
TRBV20-1,TRBJ2-1,TRBD2,NA,TGCAGTGCCCCCGGACTAGCGGGATTCCGCAATGAGCAGTTCTTC,CSAPGLAGFRNEQFF
TRBV6-5,TRBJ1-2,NA,NA,TGTGCCAGCAGTTACTCAATGACAGGTGACTATGGCTACACCTTC,CASSYSMTGDYGYTF
TRBV5-1,TRBJ2-7,TRBD2,NA,TGCGCCAGCAGCTTGGACGGCGGGGGGACCGCCTACGAGCAGTACTTC,CASSLDGGGTAYEQYF
TRBV12-3/TRBV12-4,TRBJ1-5,NA,NA,TGTGCCAGCAGTTCGGACAGCAATCAGCCCCAGCATTTT,CASSSDSNQPQHF
TRBV2,TRBJ1-5,NA,few,TGTGCCAGCAGTGAAGGCGAACATGGCAATCAGCCCCAGCATTTT,CASSEGEHGNQPQHF
TRBV5-5,TRBJ2-7,TRBD2,NA,TGTGCCAGCACCGAAGGGACTAGCGGAACTGGGGAGCAGTACTTC,CASTEGTSGTGEQYF
TRBV3-1,TRBJ1-1,NA,few,TGTGCCAGCAGCCAAGGGGGAAAGACTGAAGCTTTCTTT,CASSQGGKTEAFF
TRBV12-3/TRBV12-4,TRBJ2-3,NA,NA,TGTGCCAGCAGTTCTCTGAGTAGACTAGTCACAGATACGCAGTATTTT,CASSSLSRLVTDTQYF
TRBV5-1,TRBJ1-2,NA,NA,TGCGCCAGCAGTTACGACAGGTCCTATGGCCACACCTTC,CASSYDRSYGHTF
TRBV27,TRBJ2-1,TRBD1,NA,TGTGCCAGCAGTTTATCGGGACAGCATGAGCAGTTCTTC,CASSLSGQHEQFF
TRBV4-1,TRBJ1-1,NA,once,TGCGCCAGCAGCCAAGGGAGGGGGGATATGAACACTGAAGCTTTCTTT,CASSQGRGDMNTEAFF
TRBV7-7,TRBJ2-1,NA,few,TGTGCTAGCAGCTTAGAGGCAGGCCGGCACAATGAGCAGTTCTTC,CASSLEAGRHNEQFF
TRBV7-9,TRBJ2-3,NA,NA,TGTGCCAGCGGAGGGGAAAACCAGAGGGGTACGCAGTATTTT,CASGGENQRGTQYF
TRBV29-1,TRBJ2-7,NA,NA,TGCAGCGTTGGGGCAGCGGATTTCTACGAGCAGTACTTC,CSVGAADFYEQYF
TRBV7-8,TRBJ1-5,NA,NA,TGTGCCAGCAGCTTAGGGGGCTCGTCGCAGCCCCAGCATTTT,CASSLGGSSQPQHF
TRBV20-1,TRBJ1-2,NA,NA,TGCAGTGCTAGAAAGGCGGGCAGGGTGTATGGCTACACCTTC,CSARKAGRVYGYTF
TRBV6-1,TRBJ2-7,TRBD2,many,TGTGCCAGCAGTGCCGTAGCGGGGTCCTACGAGCAGTACTTC,CASSAVAGSYEQYF
TRBV20-1,TRBJ1-4,NA,few,TGCAGTGCTAGAGATTTGGAGTATGCTAATGAAAAACTGTTTTTT,CSARDLEYANEKLFF
TRBV28,TRBJ2-3,TRBD1,NA,TGTGCCAGCACCCTAGGGGGACAGGGGGCTACAGATACGCAGTATTTT,CASTLGGQGATDTQYF
TRBV11-3,TRBJ2-7,TRBD2,few,TGTGCCAGCAGCTTAGGTCCTAGCGGGTACGAGCAGTACTTC,CASSLGPSGYEQYF
TRBV20-1,TRBJ2-5,NA,NA,TGCAGTGCTCAGGGACTTCAAGAGACCCAGTACTTC,CSAQGLQETQYF
TRBV13,TRBJ2-1,NA,NA,TGTGCCAGCAGCCAAAGAGCGGAGAACTCCTACAATGAGCAGTTCTTC,CASSQRAENSYNEQFF
TRBV20-1,TRBJ2-7,NA,once,TGCAGTGCTTTTCCCCGGGACAATGAGCAGTACTTC,CSAFPRDNEQYF
TRBV29-1,TRBJ2-7,TRBD1,NA,TGCAGCGTTGCCGCCGGGACAGGGTTCCACGAGCAGTACTTC,CSVAAGTGFHEQYF
TRBV11-2,TRBJ1-4,TRBD1,NA,TGTGCCAGCAGGCCTACGGGACAGGGGCCAACTAATGAAAAACTGTTTTTT,CASRPTGQGPTNEKLFF
TRBV6-6,TRBJ2-1,TRBD1,few,TGTGCCAGCCAGGCGGGACAGGGTGATAACAATGAGCAGTTCTTC,CASQAGQGDNNEQFF
TRBV7-9,TRBJ2-7,TRBD2,few,TGTGCCAGCAGCACTAGCGGGGCAACCTACGAGCAGTACTTC,CASSTSGATYEQYF
TRBV10-3,TRBJ1-5,TRBD1,few,TGTGCCATCAGTGGGGGACAGGGGGGCGGCAATCAGCCCCAGCATTTT,CAISGGQGGGNQPQHF
TRBV10-2,TRBJ1-4,TRBD1,NA,TGCGCCGTCCAGGGGGCGAATAATGAAAAACTGTTTTTT,CAVQGANNEKLFF
TRBV20-1,TRBJ2-4,NA,NA,TGCAGTGCTACGTCACAGGGAATTAGGAACATTCAGTACTTC,CSATSQGIRNIQYF
TRBV12-5,TRBJ2-7,TRBD2,NA,TGTGCTAGTGGTTTGACACCAACGGGACTAAGCTACGAGCAGTACTTC,CASGLTPTGLSYEQYF
TRBV6-5,TRBJ1-5,NA,NA,TGTGCCAGCAGTACAGTGAGGAATCAGCCCCAGCATTTT,CASSTVRNQPQHF
TRBV7-6,TRBJ1-6,TRBD1,few,TGTGCCAGCAGCTCTAGGACAGGGGAGTCACCCCTCCACTTT,CASSSRTGESPLHF
TRBV11-2,TRBJ2-1,NA,few,TGTGCCAGCAGCTTTCTCCGAATCGATGAGCAGTTCTTC,CASSFLRIDEQFF
TRBV7-9,TRBJ2-1,NA,few,TGTGCCAGCAGCCCCACCGGCGGGGGCTATGAGCAGTTCTTC,CASSPTGGGYEQFF
TRBV29-1,TRBJ1-2,NA,NA,TGCAGCGTTGAAGCTAACTATGGCTACACCTTC,CSVEANYGYTF
TRBV3-1,TRBJ2-3,TRBD1,NA,TGTGCCAGCAGTCCACGGACAGGGGAAGATACGCAGTATTTT,CASSPRTGEDTQYF
TRBV12-3/TRBV12-4,TRBJ2-1,NA,NA,TGTGCCAGCAGTTTGGAGCTAGCATCCAATGAGCAGTTCTTC,CASSLELASNEQFF
TRBV27,TRBJ2-7,TRBD1,few,TGTGCCAGCAGTAGGGACAGGGTCTACGAGCAGTACTTC,CASSRDRVYEQYF
TRBV7-2,TRBJ1-2,NA,few,TGTGCCAGCAGCCACCCCGGGGCACGGGGCTACACCTTC,CASSHPGARGYTF
TRBV20-1,TRBJ1-4,NA,NA,TGCAGTGCTAGTAGGCGGAGAAACAATGAAAAACTGTTTTTT,CSASRRRNNEKLFF
TRBV28,TRBJ2-7,NA,few,TGTGCCAGCAGTTCCCCACAACCCCGCTACGAGCAGTACTTC,CASSSPQPRYEQYF
TRBV3-1,TRBJ2-7,TRBD1,NA,TGTGCCAGCAGCCAAGGGGCGGACAGGGGGTGGAACGAGCAGTACTTC,CASSQGADRGWNEQYF